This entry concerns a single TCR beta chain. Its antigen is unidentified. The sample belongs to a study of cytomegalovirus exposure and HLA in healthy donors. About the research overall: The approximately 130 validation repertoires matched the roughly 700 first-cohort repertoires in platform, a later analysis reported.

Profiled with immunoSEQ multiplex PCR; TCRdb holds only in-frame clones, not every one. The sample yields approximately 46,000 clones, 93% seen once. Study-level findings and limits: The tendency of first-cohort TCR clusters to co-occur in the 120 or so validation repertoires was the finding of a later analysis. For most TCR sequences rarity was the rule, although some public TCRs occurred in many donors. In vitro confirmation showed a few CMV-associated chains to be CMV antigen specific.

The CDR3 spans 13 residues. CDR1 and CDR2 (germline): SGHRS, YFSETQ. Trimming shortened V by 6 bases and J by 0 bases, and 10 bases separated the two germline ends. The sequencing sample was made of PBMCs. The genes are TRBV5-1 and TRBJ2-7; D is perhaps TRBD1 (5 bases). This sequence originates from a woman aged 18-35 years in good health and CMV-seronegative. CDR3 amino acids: CASTGDSSYEQYF. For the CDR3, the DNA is TGCGCCAGCACGGGTGACAGCTCCTACGAGCAGTACTTC.